The rows below give T cell receptor beta chains drawn from one sample of a study of blood T cell repertoires in COVID-19. Some clones are missing from TCRdb's copy, which holds only in-frame ones; the method was immunoSEQ multiplex PCR. In the table there are hundreds of thousands of clones, 86% of which are singletons. The sequencing input was peripheral blood. These receptors were taken from a woman in her thirties with active or convalescent COVID-19. Each CDR3 is given with its conserved first and last residue. Each record gives: CDR3 length, V gene, clone size, J gene, D gene, CDR3 protein, CDR3 DNA. The D gene is left open where the match is weak. Clone sizes are given selectively: once, few, many, or a class where the clone is expanded.

>15|TRBV6-5|few|TRBJ1-5|TRBD1
CASRQGAGGNQPQHF
TGTGCCAGCAGGCAGGGGGCGGGTGGCAATCAGCCCCAGCATTTT
>16|TRBV2|-|TRBJ1-5|-
CASSDTSGLGNQPQHF
TGTGCCAGCAGTGACACGTCGGGATTAGGCAATCAGCCCCAGCATTTT
>15|TRBV3-1/TRBV3-2|few|TRBJ1-4|-
CASSQASATNEKLFF
TGTGCCAGCAGCCAGGCTTCTGCAACTAATGAAAAACTGTTTTTT
>15|TRBV11-3|-|TRBJ2-2|-
CASSLGGTSTGELFF
TGTGCCAGCAGCTTAGGAGGAACTAGCACCGGGGAGCTGTTTTTT
>16|TRBV3-1/TRBV3-2|once|TRBJ2-1|TRBD2
CASSQSGTSPGNEQFF
TGTGCCAGCAGCCAATCCGGGACTAGCCCGGGCAATGAGCAGTTCTTC
>12|TRBV29-1|few|TRBJ1-2|-
CSAADRNYGYTF
TGCAGCGCCGCGGACAGAAACTATGGCTACACCTTC
>13|TRBV6-6|-|TRBJ2-7|TRBD1
CASSRLTGDEQYF
TGTGCCAGCAGCCGGCTGACAGGGGACGAGCAGTACTTC
>16|TRBV12-5|-|TRBJ1-1|TRBD1
CASGLGEQGAFTEAFF
TGTGCTAGTGGTTTAGGGGAACAGGGGGCTTTTACTGAAGCTTTCTTT
>17|TRBV27|once|TRBJ2-1|-
CASSLRLQQTSYNEQFF
TGTGCCAGCAGTTTACGGCTACAGCAAACCTCCTACAATGAGCAGTTCTTC
>13|TRBV6-2/TRBV6-3|-|TRBJ1-2|-
CASSDTFLYGYTF
TGTGCCAGCAGTGACACCTTCCTCTATGGCTACACCTTC
>17|TRBV27|-|TRBJ2-7|TRBD2
CASSSPGLAGPSYEQYF
TGTGCCAGCAGTTCCCCAGGACTAGCGGGGCCATCCTACGAGCAGTACTTC
>16|TRBV4-1|-|TRBJ2-6|-
CASSQEYRSGANVLTF
TGCGCCAGCAGCCAAGAGTATCGCTCTGGGGCCAACGTCCTGACTTTC
>13|TRBV19|-|TRBJ2-7|-
CASSIGHNYEQYF
TGTGCCAGTAGTATTGGACATAACTACGAGCAGTACTTC
>16|TRBV11-2|-|TRBJ1-3|-
CASSLVGAGSGNTIYF
TGTGCCAGCAGCTTAGTAGGGGCCGGCTCTGGAAACACCATATATTTT
>15|TRBV18|-|TRBJ1-5|-
CASSPRDTSNQPQHF
TGTGCCAGCTCACCGAGGGACACTAGCAATCAGCCCCAGCATTTT
>16|TRBV5-1|-|TRBJ2-7|-
CASSRREGPGWGEQYF
TGCGCCAGCAGCCGGCGGGAAGGCCCGGGGTGGGGCGAGCAGTACTTC
>14|TRBV5-1|-|TRBJ1-1|-
CASSLGGLSAEAFF
TGCGCCAGCAGCTTGGGAGGGTTGAGCGCTGAAGCTTTCTTT
>13|TRBV24-1|-|TRBJ2-5|-
CATSERPGGGQYF
TGTGCCACCAGTGAGAGGCCCGGGGGTGGCCAGTACTTC
>13|TRBV29-1|-|TRBJ2-1|-
CSVEDPNSDEQFF
TGCAGCGTTGAAGACCCGAACTCCGATGAGCAGTTCTTC
>13|TRBV27|-|TRBJ2-5|-
CASSSIDQETQYF
TGTGCCAGCAGTTCCATTGACCAAGAGACCCAGTACTTC
>17|TRBV19|few|TRBJ2-6|TRBD1
CASSRTGASSGANVLTF
TGTGCCAGTAGTAGGACAGGGGCTAGCTCTGGGGCCAACGTCCTGACTTTC
>14|TRBV21-1|few|TRBJ2-1|-
CASSKWVGGHEQFF
TGTGCCAGCAGCAAATGGGTCGGGGGGCATGAGCAGTTCTTC
>14|TRBV5-1|-|TRBJ1-1|-
CASSFAGGNTEAFF
TGCGCCAGCAGCTTCGCGGGGGGGAACACTGAAGCTTTCTTT
>16|TRBV18|once|TRBJ2-2|TRBD1
CASSRGQGVNTGELFF
TGTGCCAGCTCAAGGGGACAGGGAGTAAACACCGGGGAGCTGTTTTTT
>16|TRBV6-1|-|TRBJ1-2|-
CASSEARGQSGGGYTF
TGTGCCAGCAGTGAAGCGCGAGGACAGAGTGGGGGCGGCTACACCTTC
>14|TRBV25-1|-|TRBJ1-4|-
CASSDGGGREKLFF
TGTGCCAGCAGTGATGGGGGAGGGCGGGAAAAACTGTTTTTT
>15|TRBV6-5|-|TRBJ1-5|TRBD1
CASRRQGDFNQPQHF
TGTGCCAGCCGCCGACAGGGGGATTTCAATCAGCCCCAGCATTTT
>16|TRBV29-1|-|TRBJ2-1|TRBD1
CSVDYRRDRGGNEQFF
TGCAGCGTTGATTACCGCCGGGACAGGGGCGGCAATGAGCAGTTCTTC
>12|TRBV2|-|TRBJ1-1|-
CASGGGGTEAFF
TGTGCCAGCGGGGGAGGGGGCACTGAAGCTTTCTTT
>14|TRBV19|-|TRBJ2-7|-
CASSVGRGYSEQYF
TGTGCCAGTAGTGTGGGCAGGGGATACTCCGAGCAGTACTTC
>16|TRBV4-1|-|TRBJ1-5|TRBD1
CASSLYSQGSNQPQHF
TGCGCCAGCAGCCTCTACTCACAGGGGAGCAATCAGCCCCAGCATTTT
>13|TRBV5-1|-|TRBJ1-5|TRBD1
CASRRDSDQPQHF
TGCGCCAGCAGAAGGGACAGCGATCAGCCCCAGCATTTT
>14|TRBV27|-|TRBJ1-1|TRBD1
CASSVGQGYTEAFF
TGTGCCAGCAGTGTGGGACAGGGGTACACTGAAGCTTTCTTT
>13|TRBV6-5|-|TRBJ1-4|-
CASRRTTNEKLFF
TGTGCCAGCCGTAGAACAACTAATGAAAAACTGTTTTTT
>14|TRBV3-1/TRBV3-2|few|TRBJ1-1|TRBD1
CASSRALTGVGAFF
TGTGCCAGCAGCCGAGCCCTGACAGGGGTTGGCGCTTTCTTT
>15|TRBV9|-|TRBJ2-2|-
CASTQGSGDTGELFF
TGTGCCAGCACCCAAGGTTCGGGAGACACCGGGGAGCTGTTTTTT
>14|TRBV5-1|-|TRBJ1-5|TRBD1
CASSLEGTDQPQHF
TGCGCCAGCAGCTTGGAGGGGACAGATCAGCCCCAGCATTTT
>14|TRBV6-4|-|TRBJ2-3|TRBD2
CASSGTSNTDTQYF
TGTGCCAGCAGTGGGACTAGCAACACAGATACGCAGTATTTT
>15|TRBV20-1|-|TRBJ2-7|TRBD2
CSASKSGRAIYEQYF
TGCAGTGCTAGTAAGAGCGGGAGGGCCATCTACGAGCAGTACTTC
>12|TRBV10-1|-|TRBJ2-3|-
CASSRSTDTQYF
TGCGCCAGCAGCCGGAGCACAGATACGCAGTATTTT
>16|TRBV11-3|-|TRBJ2-2|TRBD1
CASSSPTGQGTGELFF
TGTGCCAGCAGCTCCCCAACGGGACAGGGGACCGGGGAGCTGTTTTTT
>13|TRBV6-1|-|TRBJ1-1|-
CASSLQENTEAFF
TGTGCCAGCAGTTTACAGGAGAACACTGAAGCTTTCTTT
>11|TRBV10-3|-|TRBJ2-3|-
CATGITDTQYF
TGTGCCACGGGGATCACAGATACGCAGTATTTT
>13|TRBV19|-|TRBJ2-5|TRBD1
CASSVGRGETQYF
TGTGCCAGTAGTGTCGGCAGGGGGGAGACCCAGTACTTC
>15|TRBV9|-|TRBJ2-1|-
CASSATGDFYNEQFF
TGTGCCAGCAGCGCTACAGGGGACTTCTACAATGAGCAGTTCTTC
>16|TRBV6-6|-|TRBJ1-5|TRBD1
CASSLLGQGAFQPQHF
TGTGCCAGCAGTTTACTGGGGCAGGGGGCTTTTCAGCCCCAGCATTTT
>13|TRBV12-3/TRBV12-4|-|TRBJ2-3|-
CASRTSLTDTQYF
TGTGCCAGCCGAACTAGCCTCACAGATACGCAGTATTTT
>16|TRBV6-1|-|TRBJ1-5|-
CASSEEVSAGNQPQHF
TGTGCCAGCAGTGAAGAGGTCAGCGCGGGAAATCAGCCCCAGCATTTT
>15|TRBV11-3|-|TRBJ2-2|-
CASSLLGVSTGELFF
TGTGCCAGCAGCTTATTAGGGGTTTCCACCGGGGAGCTGTTTTTT
>15|TRBV28|-|TRBJ2-7|-
CATQPTGGRSYEQYF
TGTGCCACCCAGCCCACAGGAGGGCGCTCCTACGAGCAGTACTTC
>13|TRBV19|-|TRBJ1-1|TRBD1
CASETGLNTEAFF
TGTGCCAGCGAGACAGGGTTGAACACTGAAGCTTTCTTT
>15|TRBV5-1|once|TRBJ1-1|-
CASSLSALPNTEAFF
TGCGCCAGCAGCTTATCTGCACTCCCCAACACTGAAGCTTTCTTT